This passage covers 26 T cell receptor beta chains from one sample sequenced in a study of blood T cells in healthy people across ages (dated by TCRdb to between 2014 and 2016). Library creation used 5' RACE. For sequencing, an Illumina HiSeq 2500 was employed. A second PCR of roughly 6 to 11 cycles was performed with a sample-barcoded 5' primer and a J-beta primer mix. TCRdb reanalyzed the raw reads on its own, using fastp at Q25 for trimming and MiXCR for clone calling, and kept in-frame beta chains. When rows share a CDR3 protein, they turn into one entry using the most common DNA and genes. The sample includes about 810,000 distinct CDR3 sequences, with about 37% observed a single time. Approximately 12% of the sample lies in the top ten. Sequencing input: blood. The source of these receptors is a young man in good health.

As to this clonotype: It may be a read error: a sequence one base away is much more abundant. The chain is built from TRBV28 and TRBJ2-1, with D unclear. Trimming cost V 10 bases and J 2 bases, with 15 bases left between them. Germline assignment: CDR1 MDHEN and CDR2 SYDVKM. This CDR3 is 14 amino acids long. CDR3 bases: TGTGCCACCTCGGGCCGAGTGGCCTACAATGAGCAGTTCTTC. Encoded protein: CATSGRVAYNEQFF. The variable domain in full, completed from reference TRBV28 and TRBJ2-1, reads DVKVTQSSRYLVKRTGEKVFLECVQDMDHENMFWYRQDPGLGLRLIYFSYDVKMKEKGDIPEGYSVSREKKERFSLILESASTNQTSMYLCATSGRVAYNEQFFGPGTRLTVL.

V gene TRBV9 combines with J gene TRBJ1-1, with D possibly TRBD1 on 5 matching bases. V dropped 0 bases and J dropped 7 bases, with 19 bases sitting between them. The V gene's germline CDR1 is SGDLS and CDR2 YYNGEE. The length of the CDR3 is 16 residues. The CDR3: CASSVAGGRGSIEAFF. In DNA, the CDR3 is TGTGCCAGCAGCGTAGCGGGAGGGAGGGGATCCATTGAAGCTTTCTTT.

The rearrangement links TRBV20-1 to TRBJ2-1; 9 bases align to TRBD2. The CDR3 runs 14 residues. V dropped 2 bases and J dropped 6; count of bases not matched to a gene: 5. The germline V gene encodes CDR1 DFQATT and CDR2 SNEGSKA (reference sequence). This CDR3 reads CSARRRGGSNEQFF. Written as DNA, the CDR3 is TGCAGTGCTAGACGGCGGGGGGGCAGCAATGAGCAGTTCTTC.

This sequence joins TRBV5-1 and TRBJ2-4, with D perhaps TRBD1 (6 bases). The J call is doubtful: the DNA matches TRBJ2-5 better. CDR1 is SGHRS, CDR2 YFSETQ, per germline. This CDR3 has 16 residues. This CDR3 reads CASSITGIGEQETQYF. In nucleotides, the CDR3 is TGCGCCAGCAGCATCACAGGGATCGGCGAACAAGAGACCCAGTACTTC.

The V gene is TRBV6-2 or TRBV6-3, the J gene TRBJ1-5; D not certain. Trimming took 3 bases from V and 8 from J, leaving 17 bases between them. The CDR3 covers 15 residues. Germline lookup yields CDR1 MNHEY and CDR2 SVGEGT. In DNA form, the CDR3 reads TGTGCCAGCAGTTATCGGAGTTCTTGGGGAGAGCCCCAGCATTTT. Its translation is CASSYRSSWGEPQHF.

Worth noting for this clonotype: Mismatch with germline at one junction end may stem from a read error. This chain links TRBV14 with TRBJ1-1; D is unresolved. CDR1 and CDR2 (germline): SGHDN, FVKESK. There are 13 residues in the CDR3. CDR3: CASSLTENTEVFF. The DNA of the CDR3 is TGTGCCAGCAGCTTAACAGAGAACACTGAAGTTTTCTTT.

About this clonotype: Being one base from a much bigger clone, this may be a read error. DNA for the CDR3: TGTGCCAGCAGGACCGTTTTGCGGGGGGTATTCCTCACAGATACGCAGTATTTT. It encodes CASRTVLRGVFLTDTQYF. The chain combines TRBV12-3 or TRBV12-4 with TRBJ2-3; TRBD2 matches 8 bases. The CDR3 covers 18 residues. The V segment lost 6 bases and the J segment 2 bases; nucleotides outside the gene matches: 16.

This clonotype was counted many times. The V and J genes are TRBV18 and TRBJ2-7; D is uncertain. Between the trimmed V and J ends, which lost 4 bases and 2 bases, there was a span of 9 bases. Per germline, CDR1 KGHSH and CDR2 LQKENI. The CDR3 runs 13 residues. CDR3 residues: CASSLRMAYEQYF. CDR3 nucleotide sequence: TGTGCCAGCTCACTTCGGATGGCCTACGAGCAGTACTTC.

To note about this clonotype: This may stem from a read error, because a much larger clone lies one nucleotide away. This rearrangement joins TRBV6-2 or TRBV6-3 to TRBJ2-5; D is possibly TRBD1 (6 bases). Trimming left V 5 bases short and J 7 bases short, with 14 bases between. Germline CDR1 reads MNHEY; CDR2 reads SVGEGT. CDR3 length equals 13 residues. The DNA of the CDR3 is TGTGCCAGCAGTCTCAGGAACAGGGCGACCCAGTACTTC. It yields the protein CASSLRNRATQYF.

This clonotype showed up just a few times. The rearrangement links TRBV20-1 to TRBJ2-1, with 9 bases that match TRBD2. CDR1 and CDR2 (germline): DFQATT, SNEGSKA (reference sequence). V trimming: 3 bases; J trimming: 0 bases; junction bases outside the gene matches: 6. CDR3 length equals 16 residues. As DNA, the CDR3 is TGCAGTGCTAGCCGACTAGCGGCGAGCTCCTACAATGAGCAGTTCTTC. Protein: CSASRLAASSYNEQFF.

This chain links TRBV4-1 with TRBJ2-1; no clear D gene. V was shortened by 7 bases and J by 2 bases, with 24 bases between the two germline ends. Per germline, CDR1 MGHRA and CDR2 YSYEKL. This CDR3 is 18 amino acids long. The CDR3 region has the DNA TGCGCCAGCAACCTCAATATAAACACCGACATTCCCTACAATGAGCAGTTCTTC. It translates to CASNLNINTDIPYNEQFF.

This chain joins TRBV21-1 and TRBJ1-5; the D segment call TRBD1 is taken from the table without a DNA check. TRBV21-1 counts as a pseudogene. CDR3 length: 21 residues. The DNA for the CDR3 is TGTGCCAGCAGCAAGAGGGAACAGGTAGGAAGGACAGGTGTGAGCAATCAGCCCCAGCATTTT. Translated: CASSKREQVGRTGVSNQPQHF.

There are a few counts of this clonotype. The chain uses TRBV27 and TRBJ2-3; 9 bases agree with TRBD2. Germline V gene sequence: CDR1 MNHEY, CDR2 SMNVEV (reference sequence). Trimming at V came to 4 bases and at J to 4 bases, leaving 0 bases not matched to a gene. This CDR3 spans 13 amino acids. CDR3 in DNA: TGTGCCAGCAGTTCTAGCGGGGCAGATACGCAGTATTTT. Translation: CASSSSGADTQYF.

This clonotype turned up a few times. This chain joins TRBV28 and TRBJ2-1, with a tentative D call TRBD1 (5 bases). The J call is uncertain, as TRBJ2-7 better fits the DNA end. Germline loops: CDR1 MDHEN, CDR2 SYDVKM. The CDR3 has 13 amino acids. DNA of the CDR3: TGTGCCAGCAGTGTAGACAGCTACAATGAGCAGTACTTC. As protein: CASSVDSYNEQYF.

The rearrangement uses TRBV4-3 and TRBJ1-1, with a tentative D call TRBD1 (5 bases). Germline loops: CDR1 LGHNA, CDR2 YSLEER. The ends were cut back, 3 bases at V and 6 bases at J, with 11 bases in the middle. The CDR3 loop spans 13 amino acids. The CDR3 loop is CASSHSGVAEAFF. The CDR3, as DNA: TGCGCCAGCAGCCACTCGGGGGTGGCTGAAGCTTTCTTT.

The J gene is TRBJ2-5, the V gene TRBV7-2; D is tentatively TRBD1 or TRBD2 (5 bases each). The assigned J gene may be wrong: the sequence end matches TRBJ2-7 better. The CDR3 consists of 14 residues. Germline-derived CDR1 and CDR2 are SGHTA and FQGNSA. CDR3 region: CASSPSGALYEQYF. CDR3 coding DNA: TGTGCCAGCAGCCCATCCGGGGCCCTCTACGAGCAGTACTTC.

The V call is TRBV4-2, the J call TRBJ2-1; 10 nucleotides align to TRBD1. Trimming removed 3 bases from V and 4 bases from J; junction bases left unmatched: 9. From germline, CDR1 is LGHNA and CDR2 YNFKEQ. CDR3 length: 17 amino acids. The CDR3 loop reads CASSQLTGGSTYNEQFF. CDR3 nucleotides: TGTGCCAGCAGCCAGTTGACAGGGGGCTCGACTTACAATGAGCAGTTCTTC.

This clonotype was observed a handful of times. The chain employs TRBV20-1 and TRBJ1-2; 8 nucleotides align to TRBD1. The V gene's germline CDR1 is DFQATT and CDR2 SNEGSKA (reference sequence). V trimming: 6 bases; J trimming: 5 bases; junction bases outside the gene matches: 8. There are 13 residues in the CDR3. CDR3 sequence reads: CSARSGQGYGYTF. The CDR3, as DNA: TGCAGTGCCCGCTCAGGACAGGGTTATGGCTACACCTTC.

This chain connects TRBV19 to TRBJ1-1, with D tentatively TRBD1 (5 bases). The CDR3 is 15 residues long. Germline assignment: CDR1 LNHDA and CDR2 SQIVND (reference sequence). V gave up 5 bases and J gave up 1 base, with 14 bases separating them. The CDR3 nucleotides are TGTGCCAGTAGTTCCCGGACACAAACGAACACTGAAGCTTTCTTT. Amino acids: CASSSRTQTNTEAFF.

The genes are TRBV7-8 and TRBJ2-5, with a tentative D call TRBD2 (5 bases). The CDR3 covers 16 residues. Deletions cut 1 base from V and 11 bases from J, with 23 bases between. The germline V gene has CDR1 SGHVS and CDR2 FQNEAQ. As DNA, the CDR3 is TGTGCCAGCAGCTTAGTGGTTTCGGGAATTGATAATGAGCAGTACTTC. It is translated as CASSLVVSGIDNEQYF.

The V call is TRBV4-3, the J call TRBJ1-4; D perhaps matches TRBD1 (5 bases). Trimming stripped 1 base from V and 12 bases from J, with 12 bases between. The CDR3 loop spans 13 amino acids. Germline assignment: CDR1 LGHNA and CDR2 YSLEER. The CDR3 loop reads CASSQGLGQELFF. CDR3 DNA: TGCGCCAGCAGCCAAGGCCTCGGACAAGAACTGTTTTTT.

This sequence joins TRBV7-2 and TRBJ1-6, with a possible D match to TRBD1 (5 bases). Trimming took off 4 bases at V and 9 bases at J, with 13 bases between the two ends. Germline loops: CDR1 SGHTA, CDR2 FQGNSA. The CDR3 is made up of 14 amino acids. DNA for the CDR3: TGTGCCAGCAGCTGGGACGGAATAAGTTCACCCCTCCACTTT. Translation: CASSWDGISSPLHF.

This chain joins TRBV20-1 and TRBJ2-2; possible D gene TRBD1, 5 bases. The CDR3 loop spans 15 amino acids. Between the trimmed V and J ends, which lost 6 bases and 0 bases, there was a span of 14 bases. Germline-derived CDR1 and CDR2 are DFQATT and SNEGSKA (reference sequence). CDR3 in DNA: TGCAGTGCCCGTCGTGGGGCAGCGAACACCGGGGAGCTGTTTTTT. Translated, it gives CSARRGAANTGELFF.

The table lists this clonotype with a few counts. The V call is TRBV6-2 or TRBV6-3, the J call TRBJ2-7; the D gene is possibly TRBD1 (6 bases). In germline, CDR1 is MNHEY, CDR2 SVGEGT. V was cut by 0 bases and J by 2 bases, with 11 bases left in between. This CDR3 comprises 15 residues. The CDR3 reads CASSYSAQGTYEQYF. The CDR3 bases are TGTGCCAGCAGTTACTCAGCGCAGGGGACCTACGAGCAGTACTTC.

V usage is TRBV7-2 and J usage is TRBJ2-1, with D tentatively TRBD1 (5 bases). The tail of the sequence fits TRBJ2-7 better, so the J call may be wrong. CDR1 SGHTA and CDR2 FQGNSA come from the germline V gene. The CDR3 is 14 residues long. The CDR3: CASSWGSLRYEQYF. The CDR3 DNA is TGTGCCAGCAGCTGGGGCAGCCTTCGATACGAGCAGTACTTC.

This clonotype was seen a handful of times. This chain uses TRBV4-3 with TRBJ1-5, with D uncertain. Per germline, CDR1 LGHNA and CDR2 YSLEER. Trimming removed 0 bases at V and 7 bases at J, with 13 bases between. The CDR3 has 15 amino acids. CDR3 in DNA: TGCGCCAGCAGCCAAGATAGACGGGGTCGGCAGCCCCAGCATTTT. Encoded protein: CASSQDRRGRQPQHF.